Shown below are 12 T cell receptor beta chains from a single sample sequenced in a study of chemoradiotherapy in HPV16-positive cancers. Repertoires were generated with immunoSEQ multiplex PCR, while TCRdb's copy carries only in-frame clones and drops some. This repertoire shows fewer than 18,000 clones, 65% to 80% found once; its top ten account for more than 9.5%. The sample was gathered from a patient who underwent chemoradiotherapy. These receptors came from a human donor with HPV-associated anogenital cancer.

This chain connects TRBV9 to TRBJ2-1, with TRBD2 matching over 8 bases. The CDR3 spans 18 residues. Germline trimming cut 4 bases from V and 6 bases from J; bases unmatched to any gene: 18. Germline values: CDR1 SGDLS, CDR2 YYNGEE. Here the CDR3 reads CASSPTAAPGGGRNEQFF. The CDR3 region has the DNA TGTGCCAGCAGCCCAACAGCAGCCCCCGGGGGGGGCCGCAATGAGCAGTTCTTC. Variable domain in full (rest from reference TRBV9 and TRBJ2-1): DSGVTQTPKHLITATGQRVTLRCSPRSGDLSVYWYQQSLDQGLQFLIQYYNGEERAKGNILERFSAQQFPDLHSELNLSSLELGDSALYFCASSPTAAPGGGRNEQFFGPGTRLTVL.

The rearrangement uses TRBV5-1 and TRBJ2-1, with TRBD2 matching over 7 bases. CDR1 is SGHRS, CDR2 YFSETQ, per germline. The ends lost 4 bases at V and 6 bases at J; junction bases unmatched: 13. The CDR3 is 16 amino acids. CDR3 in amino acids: CASSISGWGGTNEQFF. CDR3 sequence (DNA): TGCGCCAGCAGCATCTCGGGCTGGGGGGGGACCAATGAGCAGTTCTTC.

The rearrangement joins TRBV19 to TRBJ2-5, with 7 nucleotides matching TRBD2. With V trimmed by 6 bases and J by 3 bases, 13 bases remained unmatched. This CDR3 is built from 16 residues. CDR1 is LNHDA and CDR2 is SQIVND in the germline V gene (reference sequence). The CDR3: CASSRSGRSAKETQYF. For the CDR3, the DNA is TGTGCCAGTAGCCGTAGCGGGCGGTCGGCTAAAGAGACCCAGTACTTC.

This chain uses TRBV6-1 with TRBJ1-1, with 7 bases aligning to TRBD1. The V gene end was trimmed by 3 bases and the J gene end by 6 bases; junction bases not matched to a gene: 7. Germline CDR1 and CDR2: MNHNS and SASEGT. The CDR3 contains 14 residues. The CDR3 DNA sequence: TGTGCCAGCAGTGAGGCAGGGGGGGGATCTGAAGCTTTCTTT. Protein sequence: CASSEAGGGSEAFF.

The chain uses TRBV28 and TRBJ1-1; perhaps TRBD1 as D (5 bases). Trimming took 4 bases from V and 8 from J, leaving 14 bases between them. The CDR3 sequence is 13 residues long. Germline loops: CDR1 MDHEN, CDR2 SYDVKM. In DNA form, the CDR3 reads TGTGCCAGCAGTTCGTTTTCCAGGGCCGAAGCTTTCTTT. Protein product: CASSSFSRAEAFF.

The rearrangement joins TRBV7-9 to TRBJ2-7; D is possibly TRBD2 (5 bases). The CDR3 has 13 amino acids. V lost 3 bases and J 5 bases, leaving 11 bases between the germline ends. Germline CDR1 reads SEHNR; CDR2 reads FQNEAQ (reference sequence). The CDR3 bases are TGTGCCAGCAGCTTTCTGATCGGGGACGAGCAGTACTTC. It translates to CASSFLIGDEQYF.

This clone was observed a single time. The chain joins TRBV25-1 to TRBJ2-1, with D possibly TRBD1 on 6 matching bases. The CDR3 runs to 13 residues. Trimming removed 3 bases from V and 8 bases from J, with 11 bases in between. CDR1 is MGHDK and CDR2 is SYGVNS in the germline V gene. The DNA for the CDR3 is TGTGCCAGCAGTGATCCACAGGGATATGAGCAGTTCTTC. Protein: CASSDPQGYEQFF.

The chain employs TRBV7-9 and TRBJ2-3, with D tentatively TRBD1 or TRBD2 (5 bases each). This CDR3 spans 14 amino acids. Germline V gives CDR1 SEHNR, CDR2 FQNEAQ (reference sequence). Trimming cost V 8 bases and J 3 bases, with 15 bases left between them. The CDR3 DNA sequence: TGTGCCAGCGGGGGACCCTCGGGAACAGATACGCAGTATTTT. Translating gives CASGGPSGTDTQYF.

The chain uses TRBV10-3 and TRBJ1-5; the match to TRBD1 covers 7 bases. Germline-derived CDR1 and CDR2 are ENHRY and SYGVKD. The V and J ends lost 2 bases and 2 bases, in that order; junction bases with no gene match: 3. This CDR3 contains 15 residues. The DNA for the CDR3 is TGTGCCATCAGTGAGAGACAGGGTGGCAATCAGCCCCAGCATTTT. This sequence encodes CAISERQGGNQPQHF.

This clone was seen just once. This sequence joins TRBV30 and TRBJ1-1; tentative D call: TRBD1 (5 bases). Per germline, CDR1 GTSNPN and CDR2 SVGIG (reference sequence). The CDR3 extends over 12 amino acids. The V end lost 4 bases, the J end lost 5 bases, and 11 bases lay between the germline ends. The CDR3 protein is CAWIGGWTEAFF. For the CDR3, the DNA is TGTGCCTGGATCGGGGGGTGGACTGAAGCTTTCTTT. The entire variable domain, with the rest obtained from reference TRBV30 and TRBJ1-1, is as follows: SQTIHQWPATLVQPVGSPLSLECTVEGTSNPNLYWYRQAAGRGLQLLFYSVGIGQISSEVPQNLSASRPQDRQFILSSKKLLLSDSGFYLCAWIGGWTEAFFGQGTRLTVV.

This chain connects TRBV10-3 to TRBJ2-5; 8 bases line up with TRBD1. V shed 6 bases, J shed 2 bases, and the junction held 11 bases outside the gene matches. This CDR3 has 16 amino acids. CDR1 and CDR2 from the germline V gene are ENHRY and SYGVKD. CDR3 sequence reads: CAIRGGQGATQETQYF. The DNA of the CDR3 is TGTGCCATCAGAGGAGGGCAGGGGGCTACTCAAGAGACCCAGTACTTC.

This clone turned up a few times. The CDR3 is CARRTGEDEQYF. The DNA for the CDR3 is TGTGCCAGGAGGACAGGGGAGGACGAGCAGTACTTC. The rearrangement links TRBV2 to TRBJ2-7; TRBD1 matches 9 bases. With 9 bases clipped from V and 5 bases from J, the junction kept 5 bases outside the gene matches. The CDR3 loop spans 12 amino acids. The germline V gene encodes CDR1 SNHLY and CDR2 FYNNEI.